This is a list of T cell receptor beta chains from one sample in a study of cytomegalovirus exposure and HLA in healthy donors. Profiling relied on immunoSEQ multiplex PCR, and the TCRdb table lists in-frame clones only, not all of them. The data contain roughly 57,000 clones, 93% of them singletons. The sample consisted of PBMCs. These receptors all stem from a woman in her late teens or twenties in good health and CMV-seropositive. Both conserved end residues are part of each CDR3. D genes are given only for firm matches. The size of a clone is reported for some rows only, either as once, few or many, or as a class for expanded clones.

>TRBV10-1|TRBJ2-3|.|TRBD2
CASSEGTSGTDTQYF
TGCGCCAGCAGTGAGGGGACTAGCGGCACAGATACGCAGTATTTT
>TRBV18|TRBJ1-3|.|.
CASSPPGVGNTIYF
TGTGCCAGCTCACCACCGGGAGTTGGAAACACCATATATTTT
>TRBV4-3|TRBJ2-3|few|TRBD2
CASSQDLAGGPDTQYF
TGCGCCAGCAGCCAAGATCTAGCGGGGGGGCCAGATACGCAGTATTTT
>TRBV5-4|TRBJ2-7|.|TRBD1
CASSSPGTDYEQYF
TGTGCCAGCAGCTCGCCCGGGACAGACTACGAGCAGTACTTC
>TRBV5-8|TRBJ1-5|.|TRBD1
CASSLGTGPGGPQHF
TGTGCCAGCAGCTTGGGGACAGGCCCAGGCGGGCCCCAGCATTTT
>TRBV27|TRBJ2-3|.|TRBD1
CASRDRGNTDTQYF
TGTGCCAGCCGGGACAGGGGAAACACAGATACGCAGTATTTT
>TRBV7-6|TRBJ1-5|.|.
CASAQQDNQPQHF
TGTGCCAGCGCCCAGCAGGACAATCAGCCCCAGCATTTT
>TRBV7-9|TRBJ1-1|.|TRBD1
CASSPRTGFSNTEAFF
TGTGCCAGCAGCCCCCGGACAGGGTTTTCGAACACTGAAGCTTTCTTT
>TRBV6-5|TRBJ2-2|.|TRBD1
CASSAGTGDTGELFF
TGTGCCAGCAGTGCCGGGACAGGGGACACCGGGGAGCTGTTTTTT
>TRBV11-2|TRBJ2-3|.|TRBD1
CASSLGHRGPDTQYF
TGTGCCAGCAGCTTAGGACACAGGGGGCCGGATACGCAGTATTTT
>TRBV6-5|TRBJ1-2|.|.
CASSYSRGGASDGYTF
TGTGCCAGCAGTTACTCGAGGGGGGGCGCGAGCGATGGCTACACCTTC
>TRBV11-2|TRBJ1-2|once|TRBD1
CASSHHRDRVGTNYGYTF
TGTGCCAGCAGCCATCACCGGGACAGGGTGGGAACTAACTATGGCTACACCTTC
>TRBV5-1|TRBJ2-3|.|.
CASSLSRDTQYF
TGCGCCAGCAGCTTGTCTCGGGATACGCAGTATTTT
>TRBV27|TRBJ2-7|.|TRBD2
CASSRGLAAYEQYF
TGTGCCAGCAGTCGGGGACTAGCTGCCTACGAGCAGTACTTC
>TRBV4-3|TRBJ2-7|.|.
CASSQDHRPGGRYEQYF
TGCGCCAGCAGCCAAGACCACCGCCCCGGGGGGCGGTACGAGCAGTACTTC
>TRBV15|TRBJ2-3|.|.
CATSREGASTDTQYF
TGTGCCACCAGCAGAGAGGGGGCTAGCACAGATACGCAGTATTTT
>TRBV5-6|TRBJ1-6|.|.
CASSAGRGYNSPLHF
TGTGCCAGCAGCGCAGGGAGGGGATATAATTCACCCCTCCACTTT
>TRBV6-5|TRBJ2-1|.|.
CASSYGASSYNEQFF
TGTGCCAGCAGTTACGGAGCAAGCTCCTACAATGAGCAGTTCTTC
>TRBV2|TRBJ2-4|.|.
CASSDRTGTGAKNIQYF
TGTGCCAGCAGTGATAGAACAGGGACCGGGGCCAAAAACATTCAGTACTTC
>TRBV7-9|TRBJ1-2|.|TRBD1
CASSYRDSPCTF
TGTGCCAGCAGCTACCGGGACAGCCCCTGCACCTTC
>TRBV7-6|TRBJ1-6|.|.
CASSSGVGPNSPLHF
TGTGCCAGCAGCTCCGGGGTCGGACCTAATTCACCCCTCCACTTT
>TRBV7-9|TRBJ1-4|.|TRBD1
CASSTWTGSGEKLFF
TGTGCCAGCAGCACCTGGACAGGGTCTGGTGAAAAACTGTTTTTT
>TRBV6-6|TRBJ1-2|.|TRBD1
CASSYSTGTGNGGYTF
TGTGCCAGCAGTTACTCTACGGGGACAGGGAATGGTGGCTACACCTTC
>TRBV11-2|TRBJ2-2|.|.
CASSFTANTGELFF
TGTGCCAGCAGCTTCACTGCAAACACCGGGGAGCTGTTTTTT
>TRBV6-6|TRBJ1-2|.|.
CASTRGELGYTF
TGTGCCAGCACCAGGGGCGAACTTGGCTACACCTTC
>TRBV27|TRBJ2-1|.|TRBD1
CASGNGQGTWEEQFF
TGTGCCAGCGGAAACGGACAGGGAACATGGGAGGAGCAGTTCTTC
>TRBV19|TRBJ2-1|.|TRBD2
CASSLGTSGGVWQFF
TGTGCCAGTAGCCTCGGGACTAGCGGGGGGGTATGGCAGTTCTTC
>TRBV5-1|TRBJ1-3|.|.
CASSSGSSGNTIYF
TGCGCCAGCAGCTCCGGGTCCTCAGGAAACACCATATATTTT
>TRBV11-2|TRBJ2-7|.|.
CASSLDPQGTPQYF
TGTGCCAGCAGCTTAGATCCGCAGGGTACCCCCCAGTACTTC